This T cell receptor beta chain was documented in a study of OX40 agonist ivuxolimab in advanced cancers. Turning to the overall study: Ivuxolimab, which targeted the costimulatory receptor OX40 (CD134), was an agonistic, fully human IgG2 monoclonal antibody. Intravenous ivuxolimab was administered to patients every 2 weeks at six dose levels: 0.01, 0.1, 0.3, 1.5, 3 and 10 mg/kg. The purpose of peripheral TCRbeta sequencing was to test whether ivuxolimab changed TCR sequence diversity and led to clonal T-cell expansion. Partial responses occurred in three dose-escalation patients, of whom one had hepatocellular carcinoma and two had cutaneous melanoma. The paper reports the monotherapy dose-escalation portion (N of about 54 patients) of the phase I ivuxolimab trial. The dose-escalation cohort was 82.7% male with a mean age of about 60 years, ranging from roughly 23 to 90. Prior anti-PD-1, anti-PD-L1 or anti-CTLA-4 therapy was permitted, and checkpoint inhibitors had been received by 40% to 50% of dose-escalation patients. Of the approximately 53 patients in dose escalation, 19 had hepatocellular carcinoma, around 15 had melanoma, 9 had renal cell carcinoma and 9 had head and neck cancer. The research as a whole found: Low levels of normalized T-cell clonal expansion were also seen in some nonresponding patients. At doses from 0.1 to 3.0 mg/kg, clonal expansion was seen in both CD4+ and CD8+ blood T cells between baseline and week 6. The antigen specificity of the clonally expanded peripheral T cells was not determined. After ivuxolimab, expanded clones were on average more numerous among CD8+ T cells than among CD4+ T cells. Partial responders in the 0.1-3.0 mg/kg groups had among the lowest normalized peripheral clonal expansion, especially among CD8+ T cells.

As to this clone: The specificity of this receptor is unknown. Qualities for individual bases were not recorded, and no much larger clone is one base off.

Genomic DNA was isolated from the sorted cells so that the TCRbeta CDR3 region could be sequenced. TCRbeta CDR3 regions were sequenced using the immunoSEQ Assay. TCRdb's version of the immuneACCESS table is confined to in-frame rearrangements and falls short of the full clone set. An unresolved V gene accounts for under half of the shortfall where checked; the remainder is of unknown origin. Present in this sample are about 82,000 clones, approximately 90% of which were seen just once. The top ten clonotypes cover about 0.89% of the sample. The trial excluded patients who had a history of autoimmune disease or were on systemic immunosuppression. Peripheral blood for TCR sequencing was drawn from every dose cohort at baseline, at cycle 4 day 1 and at cycle 7 day 1. The samples were taken from a phase I, first-in-human, multicenter, open-label dose-escalation trial of ivuxolimab. Adults with locally advanced or metastatic head and neck squamous cell, hepatocellular, melanoma or renal cell carcinoma were enrolled in the trial. Before TCR sequencing, CD4+ T cells and CD8+ T cells were sorted from peripheral blood as separate populations.

The source was CD4+ or CD8+ T cells sorted from blood, collected in a trial of the OX40 agonist ivuxolimab. The sequence derives from an adult with an advanced solid tumor such as melanoma, head and neck, liver or kidney cancer.

The CDR3 here reads CASSFRTSGVFTGELFF. The nucleotides read TGTGCCAGCAGTTTCCGGACTAGCGGAGTCTTCACCGGGGAGCTGTTTTTT. The receptor chain draws on TRBV27 and TRBJ2-2; TRBD2 fits 10 bases in the junction. CDR1 and CDR2 were assigned from the germline V gene (reference sequence) as MNHEY and SMNVEV. The CDR3 measures 17 amino acids from cysteine to phenylalanine. Solely the CDR3 DNA is kept, with 51 bases framed from the first base. Trimming accounts for 3 bases at V and 4 bases at J, while the number of junction bases matched to no gene is 8.